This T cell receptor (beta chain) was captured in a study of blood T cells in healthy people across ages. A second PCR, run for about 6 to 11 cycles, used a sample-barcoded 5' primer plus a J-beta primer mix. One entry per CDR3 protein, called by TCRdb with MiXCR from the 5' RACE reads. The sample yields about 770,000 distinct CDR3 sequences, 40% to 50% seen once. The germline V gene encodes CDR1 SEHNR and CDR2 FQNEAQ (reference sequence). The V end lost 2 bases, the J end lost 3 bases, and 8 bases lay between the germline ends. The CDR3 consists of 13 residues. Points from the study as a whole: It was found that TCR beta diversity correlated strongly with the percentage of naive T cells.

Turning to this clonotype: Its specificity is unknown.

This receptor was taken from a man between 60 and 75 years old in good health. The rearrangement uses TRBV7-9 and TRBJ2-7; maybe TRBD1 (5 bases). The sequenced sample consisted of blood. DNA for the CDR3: TGTGCCAGCAGCTTACAGGGCTTCTACGAGCAGTACTTC. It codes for CASSLQGFYEQYF.